This T cell receptor beta chain was captured by sequencing in a study of cytomegalovirus exposure and HLA in healthy donors. Study at large: In a later analysis, the roughly 130 validation repertoires were reported to have used the same platform as the roughly 700 first-cohort repertoires.

Notes on the study in general: Altogether, 164 TCR beta chains were recorded as cytomegalovirus-associated.

Note on this clone: What it binds is unknown.

Data came from immunoSEQ multiplex PCR; TCRdb stores just in-frame clones and leaves some out. The profile covers 180,000 or so clones, with approximately 86% appearing a single time and around 7.2% taken by the ten largest. Germline assignment: CDR1 SGHTA and CDR2 FQGTGA. The CDR3 is 15 amino acids. The trim removed 1 base at V and 4 bases at J, leaving 3 bases unmatched. This receptor was identified in a young man in good health and CMV-seropositive. The chain uses TRBV7-3 and TRBJ2-3; 9 bases match TRBD2. The material sequenced was PBMCs. CDR3 in amino acids: CASSLIAGDADTQYF. The CDR3 DNA is TGTGCCAGCAGCTTAATAGCGGGAGACGCAGATACGCAGTATTTT. Full variable domain (rest looked up from reference TRBV7-3 and TRBJ2-3): GAGVSQTPSNKVTEKGKYVELRCDPISGHTALYWYRQSLGQGPEFLIYFQGTGAADDSGLPNDRFFAVRPEGSVSTLKIQRTERGDSAVYLCASSLIAGDADTQYFGPGTRLTVL.